This T cell receptor (beta chain) comes out of a study of cytomegalovirus exposure and HLA in healthy donors. Study-wide background: HLA-typed donors were the source of 83 million or so unique TCRs held in an early data release. Study results and caveats: Cytomegalovirus status was reportedly diagnosed by the classifier with high specificity and sensitivity.

For this clone: Its antigen is still unknown.

Germline CDR1 is LNHDA and CDR2 is SQIVND (reference sequence). The CDR3 contains 16 residues. Unmatched junction bases numbered 3, after V lost 5 bases and J lost 0 bases. The PCR contained 60 Vbeta and 13 Jbeta primers. This table comes from immunoSEQ multiplex PCR, and its TCRdb copy is limited to in-frame clones, with some not included. The data contain 72,000 or so clones, approximately 72% of them singletons. The sequence was obtained from a woman in her 30s in good health and CMV-seropositive. The chain couples TRBV19 to TRBJ2-3; the match to TRBD2 covers 12 bases. The sample consisted of PBMCs. CDR3 sequence: CASSSGTSGSTDTQYF. The DNA of the CDR3 is TGTGCCAGTAGTTCTGGGACTAGCGGGAGCACAGATACGCAGTATTTT.